Below, 10 T cell receptor beta chains from the same sample are listed, as sequenced in a study of blood T cell repertoires in COVID-19. Clones were sequenced by immunoSEQ multiplex PCR, and TCRdb holds only the in-frame ones, with some missing. The sample has roughly 250,000 clones, roughly 93% seen once. Material for sequencing was PBMCs or T cells enriched from blood (not recorded which). The source is a middle-aged woman with acute COVID-19.

The CDR3 DNA sequence: TGTGCCAGCAGCTCTCTAGCGGGAGAAGGTCCGCAGTATTTT. This codes for CASSSLAGEGPQYF. V is TRBV7-9 and J is TRBJ2-3; 10 bases agree with TRBD2. The CDR3 spans 14 residues. Per germline, CDR1 SEHNR and CDR2 FQNEAQ (reference sequence). V dropped 4 bases and J dropped 10; count of bases not matched to a gene: 8. Full variable domain (missing parts from reference TRBV7-9 and TRBJ2-3): DTGVSQNPRHKITKRGQNVTFRCDPISEHNRLYWYRQTLGQGPEFLTYFQNEAQLEKSRLLSDRFSAERPKGSFSTLEIQRTEQGDSAMYLCASSSLAGEGPQYFGPGTRLTVL.

This sequence joins TRBV5-1 and TRBJ2-2; 8 bases match TRBD1. From germline, CDR1 is SGHRS and CDR2 YFSETQ. With V trimmed by 0 bases and J by 3 bases, 1 base remained unmatched. CDR3 length: 15 amino acids. The CDR3 DNA follows: TGCGCCAGCAGCTTGGCGGACAGGGACACCGGGGAGCTGTTTTTT. It encodes CASSLADRDTGELFF.

This chain joins TRBV27 and TRBJ2-3, with D tentatively TRBD2 (6 bases). This CDR3 region has 14 residues. Germline assignment: CDR1 MNHEY and CDR2 SMNVEV (reference sequence). With 4 bases removed from V and 5 bases from J, the gap between germline ends came to 13 bases. In DNA form, the CDR3 reads TGTGCCAGCAGTTGGGGGACTGCTAGAGATACGCAGTATTTT. It encodes CASSWGTARDTQYF.

This chain uses TRBV19 with TRBJ1-6; 8 nucleotides align to TRBD1. Germline V lookup: CDR1 LNHDA, CDR2 SQIVND (reference sequence). V shed 3 bases, J shed 2 bases, and the junction held 6 bases outside the gene matches. The CDR3 totals 17 residues. Here the CDR3 reads CASSMSGQGTYNSPLHF. CDR3 in DNA: TGTGCCAGTAGTATGTCAGGACAGGGCACCTATAATTCACCCCTCCACTTT. The full variable domain, with the rest looked up from reference TRBV19 and TRBJ1-6, is DGGITQSPKYLFRKEGQNVTLSCEQNLNHDAMYWYRQDPGQGLRLIYYSQIVNDFQKGDIAEGYSVSREKKESFPLTVTSAQKNPTAFYLCASSMSGQGTYNSPLHFGNGTRLTVT.

The count of this clone is one. The chain recombines TRBV5-6 with TRBJ1-1; a weak D match, TRBD1 (6 bases). The germline gives CDR1 SGHDT, CDR2 YYEEEE. The CDR3 extends over 14 amino acids. Deletions cut 4 bases from V and 4 bases from J, with 14 bases between. The CDR3 region is CASSRPTGSTEAFF. The CDR3 region has the DNA TGTGCCAGCAGCCGTCCTACAGGGAGCACTGAAGCTTTCTTT. Full variable domain (remainder filled in from reference TRBV5-6 and TRBJ1-1): DAGVTQSPTHLIKTRGQQVTLRCSPKSGHDTVSWYQQALGQGPQFIFQYYEEEERQRGNFPDRFSGHQFPNYSSELNVNALLLGDSALYLCASSRPTGSTEAFFGQGTRLTVV.

J is TRBJ2-7 and V is TRBV3-1 (or the pseudogene TRBV3-2), with 9 bases that match TRBD1. Germline loops: CDR1 LGHDT, CDR2 YNNKEL (reference sequence). The CDR3 has 13 residues. V shed 6 bases, J shed 0 bases, and the junction held 0 bases outside the gene matches. The CDR3 region has the DNA TGTGCCAGCAGGACAGGGGGCTCCTACGAGCAGTACTTC. Protein product: CASRTGGSYEQYF.

The chain has TRBV11-3 and TRBJ2-7; 8 nucleotides align to TRBD1. In germline, CDR1 is SGHNT, CDR2 YENEEA. The CDR3 totals 14 residues. Trimming removed 4 bases from V and 4 bases from J; junction bases left unmatched: 6. Here the CDR3 reads CASSSYRGSYEQYF. In nucleotides, the CDR3 is TGTGCCAGCAGCTCTTACAGGGGGAGTTACGAGCAGTACTTC.

This clone was detected only once. The V and J genes are TRBV3-1 (or the pseudogene TRBV3-2) and TRBJ1-5, with unresolved D. The CDR3 sequence is 15 residues long. Deletions cut 6 bases from V and 1 base from J, with 13 bases between. The germline V gene encodes CDR1 LGHDT and CDR2 YNNKEL (reference sequence). The CDR3, as DNA: TGTGCCAGCAGTCAGACCGAGGGAAGCAATCAGCCCCAGCATTTT. Protein sequence: CASSQTEGSNQPQHF.

The rearrangement uses TRBV7-3 and TRBJ2-5, with 9 bases lining up with TRBD1. The length of the CDR3 is 13 residues. Germline V CDR1 and CDR2: SGHTA, FQGTGA. Losses at the gene ends were 5 bases for V and 6 bases for J; bases not matched to a gene: 4. CDR3 protein: CASSVGTGQTQYF. In DNA, the CDR3 is TGTGCCAGCAGCGTCGGGACAGGGCAGACCCAGTACTTC.

This clone has more than one count but fewer than ten. V and J are TRBV5-8 and TRBJ1-2, with a possible D match to TRBD1 (6 bases). This CDR3 is built from 17 residues. V lost 0 bases and J lost 0, with 15 bases in between. CDR1 and CDR2 from the germline V gene are SGHTS and YDEGEE. The CDR3 loop is CASSLEITGSPNYGYTF. In nucleotides, the CDR3 is TGTGCCAGCAGCTTGGAGATCACAGGGTCCCCTAACTATGGCTACACCTTC.